The rows below give T cell receptor beta chains drawn from one sample of a study of T cell responses to AZD1222 COVID-19 vaccine. Method: immunoSEQ multiplex PCR; TCRdb's copy keeps in-frame clones and lacks some. Among about 150,000 clones listed, around 92% were seen once. Specimen: peripheral blood, collected 28 days after the second AZD1222 dose. These receptors were taken from an adult who received the AZD1222 COVID-19 vaccine. CDR3s include the opening cysteine and the closing phenylalanine or tryptophan. A D gene is named only where the DNA matches it firmly. The listing skips clone size in some rows; elsewhere it reads once, few, many or a size class.

cdr3_aa | cdr3_nt | clone_size | cdr3_length | v_call | d_call | j_call
CASSLWVVPQTIYF | TGTGCCAGCAGTTTATGGGTTGTTCCTCAAACCATATATTTT | NA | 14 | TRBV28 | NA | TRBJ1-3
CASSPSGLTEAFF | TGTGCCAGCAGCCCATCAGGGTTAACTGAAGCTTTCTTT | NA | 13 | TRBV7-9 | NA | TRBJ1-1
CASSYPAGTGTSGYTF | TGTGCCAGCAGTTACCCCGCCGGGACAGGGACGAGTGGCTACACCTTC | NA | 16 | TRBV6-6 | TRBD1 | TRBJ1-2
CASSQERQGASPLHF | TGTGCCAGCAGCCAAGAGAGACAGGGGGCATCACCCCTCCACTTT | once | 15 | TRBV4-2 | TRBD1 | TRBJ1-6
CASSGLGGTYGYTF | TGTGCCAGCAGCGGCCTCGGGGGCACCTATGGCTACACCTTC | once | 14 | TRBV9 | NA | TRBJ1-2
CASSFTRRYNEQFF | TGTGCCAGCAGTTTCACCAGGCGCTACAATGAGCAGTTCTTC | NA | 14 | TRBV28 | NA | TRBJ2-1
CASSLKGTEKLFF | TGTGCCAGCAGTTTGAAGGGAACTGAAAAACTGTTTTTT | NA | 13 | TRBV12-3/TRBV12-4 | NA | TRBJ1-4
CASSFSSGSGETQYF | TGTGCCAGCAGCTTTTCTAGCGGGAGTGGCGAGACCCAGTACTTC | NA | 15 | TRBV11-1 | TRBD2 | TRBJ2-5
CASSPGTGDYGYTF | TGTGCCAGCAGCCCCGGGACAGGGGACTATGGCTACACCTTC | NA | 14 | TRBV7-2 | TRBD1 | TRBJ1-2
CASSRDSAGELFF | TGTGCCAGCAGCCGGGACAGCGCCGGGGAGCTGTTTTTT | NA | 13 | TRBV5-4 | TRBD1 | TRBJ2-2
CASSPGVSAGGDTQYF | TGTGCCAGCAGCCCCGGGGTCTCTGCTGGGGGAGATACGCAGTATTTT | NA | 16 | TRBV7-9 | NA | TRBJ2-3
CASSLEDRGGYTF | TGTGCCAGCAGCCTAGAGGACCGGGGGGGCTACACCTTC | few | 13 | TRBV7-9 | NA | TRBJ1-2
CASSWSGFAGEQFF | TGTGCCAGCAGCTGGAGCGGCTTCGCCGGGGAGCAGTTCTTC | NA | 14 | TRBV7-9 | NA | TRBJ2-1
CASSLYLAGVTTQYF | TGTGCCAGCAGCTTATACCTAGCGGGAGTAACGACCCAGTACTTC | NA | 15 | TRBV7-8 | TRBD2 | TRBJ2-5
CASSLVQGAWTEAFF | TGTGCCAGCAGCTTAGTGCAGGGGGCATGGACTGAAGCTTTCTTT | NA | 15 | TRBV7-9 | TRBD1 | TRBJ1-1
CASSLQGQPEAFF | TGTGCCAGCAGTCTTCAGGGACAACCTGAAGCTTTCTTT | NA | 13 | TRBV6-6 | NA | TRBJ1-1
CASSSGALSGNTIYF | TGTGCCAGCAGTTCAGGGGCCCTCTCTGGAAACACCATATATTTT | NA | 15 | TRBV28 | NA | TRBJ1-3
CATSDESGLHSYNEQFF | TGTGCCACCAGTGATGAGTCGGGATTACACTCCTACAATGAGCAGTTCTTC | NA | 17 | TRBV24-1 | NA | TRBJ2-1
CASSQDRRGPVTDTQYF | TGTGCCAGCAGCCAAGATCGGCGGGGACCAGTCACAGATACGCAGTATTTT | NA | 17 | TRBV3-1/TRBV3-2 | NA | TRBJ2-3
CASSSTREDRSSGNTIYF | TGTGCCAGCAGTTCCACTCGCGAAGACCGCAGCTCTGGAAACACCATATATTTT | NA | 18 | TRBV28 | NA | TRBJ1-3
CASSSDTKNIQYF | TGTGCCAGCAGCTCCGATACCAAAAACATTCAGTACTTC | once | 13 | TRBV7-9 | NA | TRBJ2-4
CASSQDTRLSF | TGCGCCAGCAGCCAAGATACCAGGTTGAGCTTT | NA | 11 | TRBV4-1 | NA | TRBJ1-1
CASSTVGGSQPQHF | TGTGCCAGCAGCACAGTGGGGGGCAGTCAGCCCCAGCATTTT | NA | 14 | TRBV5-6 | NA | TRBJ1-5
CASRFLQGEAFF | TGTGCCAGCAGATTCCTTCAGGGTGAAGCTTTCTTT | NA | 12 | TRBV6-5 | NA | TRBJ1-1
CATSDPGQGATGELFF | TGTGCCACCAGTGATCCGGGACAGGGGGCGACCGGGGAGCTGTTTTTT | NA | 16 | TRBV24-1 | TRBD1 | TRBJ2-2
CASSPPGLSFTDTQYF | TGTGCCAGCTCACCCCCTGGACTATCTTTCACAGATACGCAGTATTTT | NA | 16 | TRBV18 | NA | TRBJ2-3
CSVERYTGELFF | TGCAGCGTGGAGCGGTACACCGGGGAGCTGTTTTTT | NA | 12 | TRBV29-1 | NA | TRBJ2-2
CASSLGDRVYEQYF | TGTGCCAGCAGCTTGGGGGACAGGGTCTACGAGCAGTACTTC | NA | 14 | TRBV5-5 | TRBD1 | TRBJ2-7
CASSPGGRSSYEQYF | TGTGCCAGCTCACCTGGGGGACGGAGCTCCTACGAGCAGTACTTC | once | 15 | TRBV18 | NA | TRBJ2-7
CASSIGWRGNTEAFF | TGTGCCAGTAGTATAGGCTGGCGGGGGAACACTGAAGCTTTCTTT | NA | 15 | TRBV19 | NA | TRBJ1-1
CASSRTSGGYTF | TGTGCCAGTAGTCGAACGAGTGGAGGCTACACCTTC | NA | 12 | TRBV19 | NA | TRBJ1-2